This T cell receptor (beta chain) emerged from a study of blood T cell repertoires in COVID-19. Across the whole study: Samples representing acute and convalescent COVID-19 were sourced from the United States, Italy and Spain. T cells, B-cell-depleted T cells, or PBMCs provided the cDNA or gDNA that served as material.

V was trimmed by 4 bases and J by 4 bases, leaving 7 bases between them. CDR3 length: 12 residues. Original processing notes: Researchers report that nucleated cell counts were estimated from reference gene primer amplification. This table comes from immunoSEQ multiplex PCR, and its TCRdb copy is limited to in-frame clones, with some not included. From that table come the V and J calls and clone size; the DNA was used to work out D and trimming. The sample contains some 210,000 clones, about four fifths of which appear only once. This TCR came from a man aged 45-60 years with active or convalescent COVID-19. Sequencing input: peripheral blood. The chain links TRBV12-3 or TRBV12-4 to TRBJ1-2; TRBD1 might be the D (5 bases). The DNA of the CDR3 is TGTGCCAGCAGTTGGGGGGGCTATGGCTACACCTTC. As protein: CASSWGGYGYTF.